This T cell receptor beta chain was captured by sequencing in a study of T-cell reconstitution after alpha-beta-depleted transplantation in children. Unique molecular identifiers tagged the TCRbeta library. TCRdb passed the PCR reads through MiXCR, listing each CDR3 protein once. The data contain about 370,000 distinct CDR3 sequences, roughly 22% of them singletons. The receptor comes from a human donor who donated a stem cell graft to a child with acute myeloid leukemia. The source was PBMCs from the stem cell graft donor, collected from the stem cell graft.

CDR3 sequence reads: CASSAEITFYEQYF. Written as DNA, the CDR3 is TGTGCCAGCAGCGCCGAGATTACATTCTACGAGCAGTACTTC. V and J are TRBV5-5 and TRBJ2-7; D uncertain. The CDR3 length is 14 residues. V lost 4 bases and J lost 3, with 14 bases in between. CDR1 and CDR2 from the germline V gene are SGHKS and YYEKEE (reference sequence).